These T cell receptor beta chains were read from a single sample in a study of T cell responses to AZD1222 COVID-19 vaccine. Profiling relied on immunoSEQ multiplex PCR, and the TCRdb table lists in-frame clones only, not all of them. Altogether 120,000 to 150,000 clones are present, around 90% being singletons, with the ten largest covering 4% to 6%. The specimen comprised peripheral blood, sampled on day 0 of AZD1222 vaccination. These receptors all stem from an adult in good health. Both conserved end residues are part of each CDR3. D genes are given only for firm matches. Some rows mark clone size as missing; the rest say once, few, many or name a class of expanded clone.

-,-,13,TRBJ1-1,TRBV11-2,TGTGCCAGCAGCTTAATGCAGAACACTGAAGCTTTCTTT,CASSLMQNTEAFF
-,-,15,TRBJ1-6,TRBV10-3,TGTGCCACTAATCATCAACCCGACAGAAATTCACCCCTCCACTTT,CATNHQPDRNSPLHF
-,-,13,TRBJ1-1,TRBV5-1,TGCGCCAGCAGCCCCACCCGGAGCACTGAAGCTTTCTTT,CASSPTRSTEAFF
-,-,15,TRBJ1-3,TRBV19,TGTGCCAGTAGTATAGGCCCAGGGTCAGGAAACACCATATATTTT,CASSIGPGSGNTIYF
TRBD2,-,17,TRBJ2-3,TRBV15,TGTGCCACCAGCCCCAGGGCGGGGGGCCTAAGCACAGATACGCAGTATTTT,CATSPRAGGLSTDTQYF
TRBD1,-,13,TRBJ1-2,TRBV7-9,TGTGCCAGCAGCGGTACAGGGGTTCATGGCTACACCTTC,CASSGTGVHGYTF
TRBD1,-,15,TRBJ2-7,TRBV5-1,TGCGCCAGCAGCTTGGCAGGGGGCGAAGCCTACGAGCAGTACTTC,CASSLAGGEAYEQYF
-,-,13,TRBJ2-1,TRBV12-3/TRBV12-4,TGTGCCAGCAGTTTCGTCGGAAACAATGAGCAGTTCTTC,CASSFVGNNEQFF
-,-,14,TRBJ1-1,TRBV19,TGTGCCAGTAGAAACCGGCGGCAGAACACTGAAGCTTTCTTT,CASRNRRQNTEAFF
-,-,13,TRBJ2-7,TRBV7-9,TGTGCCAGCAGCCCCAGTGGGGGGTACGAGCAGTACTTC,CASSPSGGYEQYF
-,-,15,TRBJ2-3,TRBV27,TGTGCCAGCAGTGGGGGGACACAAGGCACAGATACGCAGTATTTT,CASSGGTQGTDTQYF
-,-,16,TRBJ2-1,TRBV7-3,TGTGCCAGCAGCGCAGGCCCCGGCTTCTCCTACAATGAGCAGTTCTTC,CASSAGPGFSYNEQFF
-,-,12,TRBJ2-7,TRBV6-2/TRBV6-3,TGTGCCAGCAGTTACTCGACTTACGAGCAGTACTTC,CASSYSTYEQYF
TRBD1,-,15,TRBJ2-2,TRBV5-1,TGCGCCAGCAGACAAGGGACAGGGGGTTCCGGGGAGCTGTTTTTT,CASRQGTGGSGELFF
-,-,16,TRBJ1-2,TRBV6-2/TRBV6-3,TGTGCCAGCAGTTACTCACTCTTGGGGAGGGACTATGGCTACACCTTC,CASSYSLLGRDYGYTF
-,once,12,TRBJ2-7,TRBV11-2,TGTGCCAGCGGGGGTTACTCCTACGAGCAGTACTTC,CASGGYSYEQYF
-,once,13,TRBJ2-1,TRBV13,TGTGCCAGCAGCCCAAACTTGGTAGGTGAGCAGTTCTTC,CASSPNLVGEQFF
-,-,15,TRBJ1-6,TRBV4-3,TGCGCCAGCAGCCAAGGTGTCGGCAGTTATTCACCCCTCCACTTT,CASSQGVGSYSPLHF
-,-,14,TRBJ2-7,TRBV4-1,TGCGCCAGCAGTCGGGGCGAGGTCGCCTACGAGCAGTACTTC,CASSRGEVAYEQYF
-,-,11,TRBJ2-7,TRBV29-1,TGCAGCGTTGTTGACAACTACGAGCAGTACTTC,CSVVDNYEQYF
-,-,14,TRBJ2-7,TRBV10-3,TGTGCCATCAGTGAGTCCGGTCCATCCAACGAGCAGTACTTC,CAISESGPSNEQYF
-,-,14,TRBJ1-1,TRBV18,TGTGCCAGCTCACCACGGAATACAGGGCGGGAAGCTTTCTTT,CASSPRNTGREAFF
-,-,14,TRBJ1-1,TRBV7-9,TGTGCCAGCACCCAAGGGCGGTTAGACCCCCCAGCTTTCTTT,CASTQGRLDPPAFF
TRBD1,-,14,TRBJ1-2,TRBV18,TGTGCCAGCTCACCGACAGGGGACAACTATGGCTACACCTTC,CASSPTGDNYGYTF
TRBD2,-,17,TRBJ2-5,TRBV18,TGTGCCAGCTCACCTTCGCTAGCGGGGGGAAGTCAAGAGACCCAGTACTTC,CASSPSLAGGSQETQYF
-,-,13,TRBJ1-1,TRBV29-1,TGCAGCGTTTCACCCAGCCAGGGATCTGAAGCTTTCTTT,CSVSPSQGSEAFF
-,-,15,TRBJ1-1,TRBV4-1,TGCGCCAGCAGCCATGTCTTACGGAAGAACACTGAAGCTTTCTTT,CASSHVLRKNTEAFF
TRBD2,-,12,TRBJ2-6,TRBV28,TGTGCCAGCAGTTTTGAGGAGGGAGGGCGGACTTTC,CASSFEEGGRTF
TRBD1,-,17,TRBJ1-2,TRBV6-1,TGTGCCAGCAGTGATAGGGCAGGGGGGCCACCTAACTATGGCTACACCTTC,CASSDRAGGPPNYGYTF